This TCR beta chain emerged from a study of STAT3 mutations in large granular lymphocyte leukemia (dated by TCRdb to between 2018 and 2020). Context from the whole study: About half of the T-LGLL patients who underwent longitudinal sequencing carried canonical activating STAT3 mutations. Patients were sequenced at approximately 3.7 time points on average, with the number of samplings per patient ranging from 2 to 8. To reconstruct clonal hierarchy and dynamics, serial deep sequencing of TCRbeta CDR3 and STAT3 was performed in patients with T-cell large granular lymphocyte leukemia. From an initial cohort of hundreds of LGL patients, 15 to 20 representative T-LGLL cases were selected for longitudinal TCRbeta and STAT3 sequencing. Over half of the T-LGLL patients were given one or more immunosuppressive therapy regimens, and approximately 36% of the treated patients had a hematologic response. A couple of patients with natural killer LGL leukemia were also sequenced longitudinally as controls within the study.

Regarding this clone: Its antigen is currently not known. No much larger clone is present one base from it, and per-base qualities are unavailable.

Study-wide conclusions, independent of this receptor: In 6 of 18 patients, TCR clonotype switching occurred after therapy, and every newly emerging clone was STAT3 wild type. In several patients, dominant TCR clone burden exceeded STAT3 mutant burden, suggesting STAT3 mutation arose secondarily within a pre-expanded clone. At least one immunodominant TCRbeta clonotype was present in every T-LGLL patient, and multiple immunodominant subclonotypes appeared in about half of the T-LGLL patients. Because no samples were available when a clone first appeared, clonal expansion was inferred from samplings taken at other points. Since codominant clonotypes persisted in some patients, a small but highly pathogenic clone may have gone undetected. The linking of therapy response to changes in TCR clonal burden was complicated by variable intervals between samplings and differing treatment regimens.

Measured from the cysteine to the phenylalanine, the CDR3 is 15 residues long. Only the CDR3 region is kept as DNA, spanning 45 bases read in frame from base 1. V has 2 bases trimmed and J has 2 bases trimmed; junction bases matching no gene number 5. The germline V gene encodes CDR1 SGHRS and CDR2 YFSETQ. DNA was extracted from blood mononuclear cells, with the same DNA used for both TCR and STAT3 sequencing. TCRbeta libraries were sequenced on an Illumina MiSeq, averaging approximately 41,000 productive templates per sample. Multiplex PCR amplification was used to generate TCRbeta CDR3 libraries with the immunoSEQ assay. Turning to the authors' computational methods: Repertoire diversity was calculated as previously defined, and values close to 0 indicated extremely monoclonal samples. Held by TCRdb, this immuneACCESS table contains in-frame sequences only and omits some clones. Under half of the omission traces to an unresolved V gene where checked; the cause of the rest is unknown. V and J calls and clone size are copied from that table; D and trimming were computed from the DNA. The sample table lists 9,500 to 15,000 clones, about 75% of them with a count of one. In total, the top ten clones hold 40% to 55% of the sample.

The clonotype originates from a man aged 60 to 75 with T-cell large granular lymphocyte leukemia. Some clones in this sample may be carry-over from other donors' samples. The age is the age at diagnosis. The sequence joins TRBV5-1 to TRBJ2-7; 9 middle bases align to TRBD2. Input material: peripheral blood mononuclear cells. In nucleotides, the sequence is TGCGCCAGCAGCTTTTTAGCGGGAGAGCCCTACGAGCAGTACTTC. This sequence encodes CASSFLAGEPYEQYF. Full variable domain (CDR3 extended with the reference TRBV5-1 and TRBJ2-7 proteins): KAGVTQTPRYLIKTRGQQVTLSCSPISGHRSVSWYQQTPGQGLQFLFEYFSETQRNKGNFPGRFSGRQFSNSRSEMNVSTLELGDSALYLCASSFLAGEPYEQYFGPGTRLTVT.